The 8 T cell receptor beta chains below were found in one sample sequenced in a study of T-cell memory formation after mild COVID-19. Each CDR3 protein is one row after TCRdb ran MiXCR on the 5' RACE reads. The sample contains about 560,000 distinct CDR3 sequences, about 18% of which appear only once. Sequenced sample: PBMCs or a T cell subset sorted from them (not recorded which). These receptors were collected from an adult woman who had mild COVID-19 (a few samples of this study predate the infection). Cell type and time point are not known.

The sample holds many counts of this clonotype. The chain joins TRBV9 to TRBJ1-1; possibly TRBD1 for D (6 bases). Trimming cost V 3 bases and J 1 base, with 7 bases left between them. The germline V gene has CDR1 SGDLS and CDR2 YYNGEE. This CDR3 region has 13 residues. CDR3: CASSETGNTEAFF. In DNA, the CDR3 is TGTGCCAGCAGCGAGACAGGGAACACTGAAGCTTTCTTT.

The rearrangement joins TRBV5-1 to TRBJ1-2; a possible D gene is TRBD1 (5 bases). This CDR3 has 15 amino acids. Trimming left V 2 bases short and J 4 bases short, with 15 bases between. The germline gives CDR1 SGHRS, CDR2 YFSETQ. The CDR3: CASSFPGLEGYGYTF. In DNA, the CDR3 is TGCGCCAGCAGCTTCCCAGGGCTGGAGGGCTATGGCTACACCTTC.

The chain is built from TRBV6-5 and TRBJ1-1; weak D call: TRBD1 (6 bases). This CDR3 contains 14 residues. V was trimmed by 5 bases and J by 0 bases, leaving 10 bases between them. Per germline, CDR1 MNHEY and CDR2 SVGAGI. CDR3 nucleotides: TGTGCCAGCAGTGACGACAGGCTGAACACTGAAGCTTTCTTT. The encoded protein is CASSDDRLNTEAFF.

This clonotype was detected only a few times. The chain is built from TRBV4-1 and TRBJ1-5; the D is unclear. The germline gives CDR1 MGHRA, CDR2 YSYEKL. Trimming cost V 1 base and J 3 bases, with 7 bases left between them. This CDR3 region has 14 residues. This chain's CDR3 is CASSQGDANQPQHF. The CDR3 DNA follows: TGCGCCAGCAGCCAAGGGGATGCCAATCAGCCCCAGCATTTT.

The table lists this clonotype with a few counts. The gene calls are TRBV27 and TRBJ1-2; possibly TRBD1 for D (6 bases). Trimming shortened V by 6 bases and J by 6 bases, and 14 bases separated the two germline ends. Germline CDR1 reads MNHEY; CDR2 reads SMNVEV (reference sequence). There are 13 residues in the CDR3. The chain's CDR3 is CASRRQEFNGYTF. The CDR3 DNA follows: TGTGCCAGCAGGAGACAGGAATTTAATGGCTACACCTTC.

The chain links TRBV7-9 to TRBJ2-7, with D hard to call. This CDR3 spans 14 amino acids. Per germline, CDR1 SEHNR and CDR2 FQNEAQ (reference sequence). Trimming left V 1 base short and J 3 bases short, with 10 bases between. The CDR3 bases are TGTGCCAGCAGCTTAGACGGCAGTGACTACGAGCAGTACTTC. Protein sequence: CASSLDGSDYEQYF. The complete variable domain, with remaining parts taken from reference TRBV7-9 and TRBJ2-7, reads DTGVSQNPRHKITKRGQNVTFRCDPISEHNRLYWYRQTLGQGPEFLTYFQNEAQLEKSRLLSDRFSAERPKGSFSTLEIQRTEQGDSAMYLCASSLDGSDYEQYFGPGTRLTVT.

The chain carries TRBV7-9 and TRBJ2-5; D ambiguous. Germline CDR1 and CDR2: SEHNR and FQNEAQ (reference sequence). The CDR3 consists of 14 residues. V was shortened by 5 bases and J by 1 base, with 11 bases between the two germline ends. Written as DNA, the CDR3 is TGTGCCAGCAGCCTAATCGGTACCCAAGAGACCCAGTACTTC. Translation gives CASSLIGTQETQYF. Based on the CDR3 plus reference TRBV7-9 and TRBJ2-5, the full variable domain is DTGVSQNPRHKITKRGQNVTFRCDPISEHNRLYWYRQTLGQGPEFLTYFQNEAQLEKSRLLSDRFSAERPKGSFSTLEIQRTEQGDSAMYLCASSLIGTQETQYFGPGTRLLVL.

The CDR3 DNA reads as TGCGCCAGCAGCGCCTGGGACACCGGAAACACCATATATTTT. This gives the protein CASSAWDTGNTIYF. V and J are TRBV5-1 and TRBJ1-3, with D perhaps TRBD1 (6 bases). The CDR3 length is 14 residues. Trimming left V 4 bases short and J 4 bases short, with 12 bases between. From germline, CDR1 is SGHRS and CDR2 YFSETQ.